This T cell receptor (beta chain) was observed in a study of cytomegalovirus exposure and HLA in healthy donors. Study-level information: Among around 400 genotyped donors, roughly 81% fell in the Caucasian-associated ancestry cluster.

PCR was performed using 60 Vbeta and 13 Jbeta primers. The protocol was immunoSEQ multiplex PCR, while the TCRdb copy is restricted to in-frame clones and leaves out a portion. The sample contains 120,000 or so clones, more than 65% of which appear only once. With respect to this clone: Its target is unknown.

CDR1 is SQVTM and CDR2 is ANQGSEA in the germline V gene. CDR3 length equals 15 residues. V shed 4 bases and J shed 1 base, with 16 bases lying between them. The study, taken as a whole, reports: Across all donors, roughly uniform sequencing depth was an assumption of the presence/absence analyses. Accounts indicate the classifier identified cytomegalovirus status with strong specificity and sensitivity. Investigators reported approximately 150 TCR beta chains as tied to cytomegalovirus.

The source material was PBMCs. This TCR came from a human donor in good health. The chain is built from TRBV29-1 and TRBJ1-1, with D perhaps TRBD1 (6 bases). CDR3 sequence (DNA): TGCAGCGTTGGGGCACAGGGTTTAGGGAACACTGAAGCTTTCTTT. This encodes CSVGAQGLGNTEAFF.